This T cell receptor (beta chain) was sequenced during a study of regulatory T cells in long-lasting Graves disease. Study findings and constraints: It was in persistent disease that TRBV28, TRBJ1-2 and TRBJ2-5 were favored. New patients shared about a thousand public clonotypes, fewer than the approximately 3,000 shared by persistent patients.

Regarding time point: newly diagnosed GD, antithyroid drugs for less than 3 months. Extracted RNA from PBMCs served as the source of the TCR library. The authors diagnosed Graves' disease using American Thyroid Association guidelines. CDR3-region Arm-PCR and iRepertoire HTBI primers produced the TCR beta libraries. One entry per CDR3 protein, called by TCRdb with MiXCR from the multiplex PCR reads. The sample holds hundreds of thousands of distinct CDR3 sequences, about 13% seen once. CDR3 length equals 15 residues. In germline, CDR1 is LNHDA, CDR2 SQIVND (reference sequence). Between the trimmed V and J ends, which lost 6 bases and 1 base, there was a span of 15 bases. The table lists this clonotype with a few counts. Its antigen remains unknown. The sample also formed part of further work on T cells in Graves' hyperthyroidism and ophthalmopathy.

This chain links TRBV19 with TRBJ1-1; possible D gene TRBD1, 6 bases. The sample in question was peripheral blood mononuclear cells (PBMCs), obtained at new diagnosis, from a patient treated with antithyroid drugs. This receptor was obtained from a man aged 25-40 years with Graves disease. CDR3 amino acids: CASSRTPGQNTEAFF. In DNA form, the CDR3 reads TGTGCCAGTAGCCGAACCCCGGGACAGAACACTGAAGCTTTCTTT. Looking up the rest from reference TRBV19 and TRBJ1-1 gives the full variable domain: DGGITQSPKYLFRKEGQNVTLSCEQNLNHDAMYWYRQDPGQGLRLIYYSQIVNDFQKGDIAEGYSVSREKKESFPLTVTSAQKNPTAFYLCASSRTPGQNTEAFFGQGTRLTVV.